This T cell receptor (beta chain) comes out of a study of blood T cell repertoires in COVID-19 (dated by TCRdb to between 2020 and 2021). In the study overall: The collaborator samples originated in the United States, Italy and Spain and spanned the acute and convalescent phases of COVID-19. The dataset comprised deeply sampled blood TCRbeta repertoires from subjects exposed to, actively infected with, or recovered from COVID-19. Where available, HLA class I and class II types were obtained from metadata supplied by the sample provider rather than from assay-based typing. The samples were drawn from two sources: the first 160 participants of the ongoing ImmuneRACE study, and 1,254 subjects contributed by 6 global collaborators. Sample metadata almost always included a de-identified subject ID, COVID-19 status, age in years and sex. The repertoires were released in a freely available public database meant as a resource for research on the immune response to SARS-CoV-2. The material from the prospective study consisted of cDNA or gDNA derived from T cells, B-cell-depleted T cells, or PBMCs. Points the paper makes about the study in general: Clinical and demographic metadata were provided uncurated, with the amount varying by source and participant.

Ends trimmed: V by 4 bases, J by 2 bases; bases unmatched to a gene: 12. The cysteine opens and the phenylalanine closes a CDR3 of 17 amino acids. Here the CDR3 DNA is all that survives: 51 bases in frame from base 1. The germline V gene encodes CDR1 SGHDT and CDR2 YYEEEE. TCRbeta CDR3 regions were amplified from genomic DNA using the immunoSEQ Assay, a bias-controlled multiplex PCR. The authors processed their data as follows. The number of nucleated cells in each sample was estimated by amplification of reference gene primers within the assay. To quantify the absolute abundance of each unique TCRbeta CDR3 rearrangement, sequence reads were collapsed and filtered. For each sample, productive Simpson clonality was calculated by taking the square root of Simpson's diversity index across productive rearrangements. TCRdb took this table from immuneACCESS and kept in-frame rearrangements with V and J called. Such tables lack part of the clones; where checked against another copy, unresolved V genes explain under half of the gap, and the rest is unexplained. Clonal size and the V and J genes are those of that table, whereas D and trimming came from the DNA. The sample profile shows about 670,000 clones; about 90% of them were found once. Roughly 0.26% of the sample belongs to the ten largest clones.

Collaborating institutions collected whole blood in K2EDTA tubes following their own protocols. For TCRbeta analysis, collaborators shipped samples in one of three forms: frozen whole blood, isolated PBMCs, or DNA extracted from either of those sample types. As for this clone: Its antigen has not been determined. No much larger clonotype is one base removed from it; base qualities were not supplied.

The source of this sequence is a woman in her late teens or twenties with acute or convalescent COVID-19. The specimen sequenced was peripheral blood. Recombination linked TRBV5-6 to TRBJ1-3; 7 central nucleotides agree with TRBD1. The bases are TGTGCCAGCAGCCCAAGACGGACAGGTTTAACTGGAAACACCATATATTTT. This encodes CASSPRRTGLTGNTIYF.